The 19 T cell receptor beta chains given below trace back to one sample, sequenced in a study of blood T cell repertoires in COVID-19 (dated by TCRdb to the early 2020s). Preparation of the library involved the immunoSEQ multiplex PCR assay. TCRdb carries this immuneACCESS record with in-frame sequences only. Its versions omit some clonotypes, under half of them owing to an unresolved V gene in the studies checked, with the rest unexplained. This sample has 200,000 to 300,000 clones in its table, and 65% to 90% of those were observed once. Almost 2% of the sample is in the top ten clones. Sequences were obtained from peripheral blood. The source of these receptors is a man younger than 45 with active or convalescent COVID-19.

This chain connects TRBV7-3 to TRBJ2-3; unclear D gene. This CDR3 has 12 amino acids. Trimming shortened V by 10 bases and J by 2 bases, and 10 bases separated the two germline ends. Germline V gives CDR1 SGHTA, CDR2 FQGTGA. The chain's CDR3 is CATAEVTDTQYF. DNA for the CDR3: TGTGCCACCGCCGAGGTCACAGATACGCAGTATTTT.

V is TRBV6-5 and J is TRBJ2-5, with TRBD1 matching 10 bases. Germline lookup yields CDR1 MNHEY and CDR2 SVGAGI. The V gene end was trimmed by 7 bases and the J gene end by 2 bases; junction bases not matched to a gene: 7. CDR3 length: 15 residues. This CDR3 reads CASNPGTGAQETQYF. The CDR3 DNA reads TGTGCCAGCAACCCCGGGACAGGGGCTCAAGAGACCCAGTACTTC.

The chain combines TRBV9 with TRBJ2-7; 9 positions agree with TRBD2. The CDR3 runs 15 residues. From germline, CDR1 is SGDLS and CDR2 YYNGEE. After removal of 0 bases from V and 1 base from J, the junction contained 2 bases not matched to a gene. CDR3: CASSVGGGVSYEQYF. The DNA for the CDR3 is TGTGCCAGCAGCGTAGGCGGGGGGGTGTCCTACGAGCAGTACTTC.

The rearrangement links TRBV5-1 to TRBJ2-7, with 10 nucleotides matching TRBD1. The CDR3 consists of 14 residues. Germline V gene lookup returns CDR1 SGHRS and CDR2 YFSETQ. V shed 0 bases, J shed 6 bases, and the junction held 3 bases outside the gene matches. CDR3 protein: CASSLAGQGFEQYF. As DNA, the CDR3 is TGCGCCAGCAGCTTGGCGGGACAGGGGTTCGAGCAGTACTTC. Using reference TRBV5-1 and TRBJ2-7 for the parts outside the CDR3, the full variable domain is KAGVTQTPRYLIKTRGQQVTLSCSPISGHRSVSWYQQTPGQGLQFLFEYFSETQRNKGNFPGRFSGRQFSNSRSEMNVSTLELGDSALYLCASSLAGQGFEQYFGPGTRLTVT.

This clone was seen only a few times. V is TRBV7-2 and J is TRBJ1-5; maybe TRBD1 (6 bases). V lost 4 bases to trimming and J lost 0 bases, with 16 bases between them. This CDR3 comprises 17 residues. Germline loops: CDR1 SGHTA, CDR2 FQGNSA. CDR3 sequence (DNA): TGTGCCAGCAGCTACTCGGGGGGGCGGAATAGCAATCAGCCCCAGCATTTT. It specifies CASSYSGGRNSNQPQHF.

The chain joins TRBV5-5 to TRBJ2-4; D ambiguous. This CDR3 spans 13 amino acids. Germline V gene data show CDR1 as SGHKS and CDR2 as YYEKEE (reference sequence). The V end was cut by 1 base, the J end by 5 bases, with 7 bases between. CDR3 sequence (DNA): TGTGCCAGCAGCTTGAACAGTCAAAACATTCAGTACTTC. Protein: CASSLNSQNIQYF.

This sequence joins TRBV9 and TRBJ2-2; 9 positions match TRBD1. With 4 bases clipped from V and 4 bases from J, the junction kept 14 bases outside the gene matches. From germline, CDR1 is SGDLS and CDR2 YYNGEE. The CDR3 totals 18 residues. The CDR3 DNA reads TGTGCCAGCAGCTCGGGTCCTCCGGGACAGGGTGGCACCGGGGAGCTGTTTTTT. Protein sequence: CASSSGPPGQGGTGELFF.

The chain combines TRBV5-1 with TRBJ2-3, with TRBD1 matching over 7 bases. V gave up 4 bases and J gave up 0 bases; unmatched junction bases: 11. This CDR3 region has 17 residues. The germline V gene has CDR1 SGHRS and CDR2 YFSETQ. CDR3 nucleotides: TGCGCCAGCAGCAAGACAGGGTCGGGCTCTAGCACAGATACGCAGTATTTT. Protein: CASSKTGSGSSTDTQYF.

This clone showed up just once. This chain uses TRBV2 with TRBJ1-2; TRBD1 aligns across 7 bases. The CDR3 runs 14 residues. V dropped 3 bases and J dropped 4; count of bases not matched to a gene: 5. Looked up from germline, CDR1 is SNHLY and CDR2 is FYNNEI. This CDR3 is CASSETGPSYGYTF. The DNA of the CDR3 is TGTGCCAGCAGTGAGACAGGGCCAAGCTATGGCTACACCTTC.

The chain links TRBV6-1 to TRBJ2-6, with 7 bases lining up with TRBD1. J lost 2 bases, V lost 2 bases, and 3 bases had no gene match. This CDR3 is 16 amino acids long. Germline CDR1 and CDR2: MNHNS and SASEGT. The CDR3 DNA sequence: TGTGCCAGCAGTGAAACGAGGGGGCCTGGGGCCAACGTCCTGACTTTC. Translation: CASSETRGPGANVLTF.

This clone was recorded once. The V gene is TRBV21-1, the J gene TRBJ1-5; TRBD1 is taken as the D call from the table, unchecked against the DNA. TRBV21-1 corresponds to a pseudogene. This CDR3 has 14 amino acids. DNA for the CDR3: TGTGCCAGCAGGGGACAGGGGCCAGATCAGCCCCAGCATTTT. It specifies CASRGQGPDQPQHF.

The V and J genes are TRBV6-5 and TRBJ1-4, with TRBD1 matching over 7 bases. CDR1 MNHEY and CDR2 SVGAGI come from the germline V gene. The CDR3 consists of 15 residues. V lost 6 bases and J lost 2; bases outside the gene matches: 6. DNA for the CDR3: TGTGCCAGCAGCCGTAACAGGGGCACTAATGAAAAACTGTTTTTT. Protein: CASSRNRGTNEKLFF.

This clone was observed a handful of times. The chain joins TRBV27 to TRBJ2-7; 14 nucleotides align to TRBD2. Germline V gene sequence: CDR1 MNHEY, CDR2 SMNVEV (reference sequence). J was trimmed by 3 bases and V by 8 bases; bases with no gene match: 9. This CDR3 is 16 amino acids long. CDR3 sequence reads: CASPNGTSGGYYEQYF. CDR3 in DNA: TGTGCCAGCCCGAATGGGACTAGCGGGGGATACTACGAGCAGTACTTC.

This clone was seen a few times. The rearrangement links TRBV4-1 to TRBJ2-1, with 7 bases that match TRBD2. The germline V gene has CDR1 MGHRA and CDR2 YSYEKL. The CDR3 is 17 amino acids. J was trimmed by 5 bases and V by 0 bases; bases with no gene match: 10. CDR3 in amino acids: CASSQDGNRDYNNEQFF. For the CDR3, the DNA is TGCGCCAGCAGCCAAGATGGGAATAGGGACTACAACAATGAGCAGTTCTTC.

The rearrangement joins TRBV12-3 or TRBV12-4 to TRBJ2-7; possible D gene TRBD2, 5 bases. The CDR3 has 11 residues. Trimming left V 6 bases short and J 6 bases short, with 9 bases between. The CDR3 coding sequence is TGTGCCAGCAGGGACTCGGGCGAGCAGTACTTC. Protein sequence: CASRDSGEQYF.

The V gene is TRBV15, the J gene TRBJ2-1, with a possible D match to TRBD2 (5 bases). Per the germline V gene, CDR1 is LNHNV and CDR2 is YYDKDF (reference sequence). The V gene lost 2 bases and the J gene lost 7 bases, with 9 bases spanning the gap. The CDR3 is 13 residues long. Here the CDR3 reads CATSRPQRNEQFF. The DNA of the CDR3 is TGTGCCACCAGCAGACCGCAGCGGAATGAGCAGTTCTTC.

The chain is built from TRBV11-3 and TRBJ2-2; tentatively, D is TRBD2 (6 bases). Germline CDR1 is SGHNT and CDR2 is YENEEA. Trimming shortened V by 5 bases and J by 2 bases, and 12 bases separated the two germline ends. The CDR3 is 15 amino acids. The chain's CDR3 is CASSARAGNTGELFF. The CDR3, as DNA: TGTGCCAGCAGCGCGCGGGCGGGAAACACCGGGGAGCTGTTTTTT.

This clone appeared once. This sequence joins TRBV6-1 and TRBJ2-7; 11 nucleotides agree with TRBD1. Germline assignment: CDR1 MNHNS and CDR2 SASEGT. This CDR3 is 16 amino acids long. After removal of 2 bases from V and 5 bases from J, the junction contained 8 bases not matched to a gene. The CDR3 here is CASSERGDRGVDEQYF. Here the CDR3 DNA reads TGTGCCAGCAGTGAACGGGGGGACAGGGGGGTCGACGAGCAGTACTTC.

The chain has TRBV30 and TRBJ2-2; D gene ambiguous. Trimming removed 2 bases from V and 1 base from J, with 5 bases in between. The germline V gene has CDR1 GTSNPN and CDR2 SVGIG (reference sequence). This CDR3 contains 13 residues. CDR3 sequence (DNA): TGTGCCTGGAGTACGGGGAACACCGGGGAGCTGTTTTTT. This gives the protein CAWSTGNTGELFF.